The 19 T cell receptor beta chains listed next were all sequenced from one sample in a study of T cells in Graves' hyperthyroidism and ophthalmopathy. Amplification targeted TCR beta CDR3 regions from RNA transcripts. TCR CDR3 underwent first-round RT-PCR with the HTBI primer set. Using its own MiXCR run on the multiplex PCR reads, TCRdb lists one record per CDR3 protein. The sample consists of approximately 480,000 distinct CDR3 sequences, about 20% of them appearing once. The sequencing sample was made of blood. These receptors originate from a man between 18 and 29 years old with Graves' hyperthyroidism.

The table lists this clonotype with many counts. Written as DNA, the CDR3 is TGTGCCAGCAGGGGTCGCAGGGGGAACACCGGGGAGCTGTTTTTT. It specifies CASRGRRGNTGELFF. The rearrangement links TRBV25-1 to TRBJ2-2; tentatively, D is TRBD1 (6 bases). From germline, CDR1 is MGHDK and CDR2 SYGVNS. V lost 6 bases, J lost 1 base, and 12 bases lay in between. CDR3 length: 15 amino acids.

This clonotype was seen repeatedly, ten times or more. The rearrangement links TRBV10-3 to TRBJ1-2, with D unresolved. From germline, CDR1 is ENHRY and CDR2 SYGVKD. V was pared by 6 bases and J by 0 bases, with 8 bases between. The CDR3 is made up of 13 amino acids. CDR3 amino acids: CAISQESNYGYTF. The CDR3 coding sequence is TGTGCCATCAGCCAGGAATCTAACTATGGCTACACCTTC.

The V gene is TRBV27, the J gene TRBJ1-1; 7 positions match TRBD1. The CDR3 totals 17 residues. The V gene's germline CDR1 is MNHEY and CDR2 SMNVEV (reference sequence). Trimming took 4 bases from V and 1 from J; bases not matched to a gene: 12. The CDR3 spells CASSSRQGWYENTEAFF. In DNA form, the CDR3 reads TGTGCCAGCAGTTCTCGACAGGGATGGTATGAGAACACTGAAGCTTTCTTT.

This clonotype was seen many times. The chain links TRBV6-2 or TRBV6-3 to TRBJ2-7; D gene ambiguous. Germline CDR1 MNHEY, CDR2 SVGEGT. This CDR3 has 13 residues. The ends were cut back, 3 bases at V and 4 bases at J, with 10 bases in the middle. CDR3 DNA sequence: TGTGCCAGCAGTTATCTGGGCCTTTACGAGCAGTACTTC. Protein sequence: CASSYLGLYEQYF.

The chain links TRBV4-1 to TRBJ2-2, with TRBD2 identical over 8 bases. V was clipped by 4 bases and J by 7 bases; unmatched bases: 8. The CDR3 totals 15 residues. From germline, CDR1 is MGHRA and CDR2 YSYEKL. Here the CDR3 reads CASSPSGGPSGELFF. Written as DNA, the CDR3 is TGCGCCAGCAGCCCGTCGGGAGGGCCGAGCGGGGAGCTGTTTTTT.

The chain uses TRBV12-3 or TRBV12-4 and TRBJ1-5, with a possible D match to TRBD1 (6 bases). This CDR3 is 15 amino acids long. Trimming stripped 6 bases from V and 6 bases from J, with 18 bases between. Written as DNA, the CDR3 is TGTGCCAGCAGCCCCGGGGGGGCACTGGGTCAGCCCCAGCATTTT. Amino acid sequence: CASSPGGALGQPQHF.

The table lists this clonotype with a few counts. This chain links TRBV20-1 with TRBJ2-7; TRBD2 aligns across 8 bases. The CDR3 spans 16 residues. Germline CDR1 is DFQATT and CDR2 is SNEGSKA (reference sequence). The V and J ends lost 4 bases and 0 bases, in that order; junction bases with no gene match: 11. CDR3 protein: CSATPRLAFFSYEQYF. The CDR3 DNA sequence: TGCAGTGCTACCCCTAGACTAGCGTTCTTCTCCTACGAGCAGTACTTC.

This clonotype was counted many times. V gene TRBV20-1 combines with J gene TRBJ1-1; a possible D gene is TRBD1 (5 bases). Germline CDR1 reads DFQATT; CDR2 reads SNEGSKA (reference sequence). This CDR3 region has 14 residues. V lost 0 bases and J lost 3, with 11 bases in between. The CDR3 bases are TGCAGTGCTAGAGATCCAGGCAGGGACACTGAAGCTTTCTTT. As protein: CSARDPGRDTEAFF.

This clonotype was observed at least ten times. J is TRBJ2-5 and V is TRBV7-2, with TRBD2 matching over 15 bases. CDR3 length: 18 residues. Germline V lookup: CDR1 SGHTA, CDR2 FQGNSA. V lost 5 bases to trimming and J lost 1 base; unmatched junction nucleotides: 8. The DNA for the CDR3 is TGTGCCAGCAGCCCCCTCAGGACTAGCGGGGGGGCCCAAGAGACCCAGTACTTC. Encoded protein: CASSPLRTSGGAQETQYF.

Comment on this clonotype: A read error may explain this, as a much larger clone is one base away. V and J are TRBV29-1 and TRBJ1-5; maybe TRBD1 (5 bases). This CDR3 is built from 12 residues. CDR1 is SQVTM, CDR2 ANQGSEA, per germline. Trimming shortened V by 4 bases and J by 4 bases, and 8 bases separated the two germline ends. This chain's CDR3 is CSVGGRNQPQHF. The CDR3, as DNA: TGCAGCGTTGGGGGCAGGAATCAGCCCCAGCATTTT. The variable domain in full, completed from reference TRBV29-1 and TRBJ1-5, reads SAVISQKPSRDICQRGTSLTIQCQVDSQVTMMFWYRQQPGQSLTLIATANQGSEATYESGFVIDKFPISRPNLTFSTLTVSNMSPEDSSIYLCSVGGRNQPQHFGDGTRLSIL.

Of note for this clonotype: A read error is likely, as this CDR3 ends without the conserved phenylalanine or tryptophan. The chain joins TRBV6-1 to TRBJ2-3; 11 bases align to TRBD2. There are 15 residues in the CDR3. V lost 3 bases, J lost 4 bases, and 3 bases stayed unmatched. CDR1 MNHNS and CDR2 SASEGT come from the germline V gene. For the CDR3, the DNA is TGTGCCAGCAGTGATAATAGCGGGGGGGCAGATACGCAGTATTGT. It codes for CASSDNSGGADTQYC.

This chain uses TRBV11-2 with TRBJ1-2, with a tentative D call TRBD1 (5 bases). Trimming removed 4 bases from V and 1 base from J, with 16 bases in between. The CDR3 totals 16 residues. Germline lookup yields CDR1 SGHAT and CDR2 FQNNGV. CDR3 bases: TGTGCCAGCAGCTCTCCTACGGGGAGGGGTAACTATGGCTACACCTTC. Its protein product is CASSSPTGRGNYGYTF. The variable domain in full, completed from reference TRBV11-2 and TRBJ1-2, reads EAGVAQSPRYKIIEKRQSVAFWCNPISGHATLYWYQQILGQGPKLLIQFQNNGVVDDSQLPKDRFSAERLKGVDSTLKIQPAKLEDSAVYLCASSSPTGRGNYGYTFGSGTRLTVV.

This clonotype was detected ten times or more. The CDR3 nucleotides are TGTGCCAGTCAAGAGATGAACACTGAAGCTTTCTTT. It codes for CASQEMNTEAFF. The rearrangement uses TRBV2 and TRBJ1-1; D ambiguous. The germline gives CDR1 SNHLY, CDR2 FYNNEI. The CDR3 runs 12 residues. The V gene lost 9 bases and the J gene lost 0 bases, with 8 bases spanning the gap.

This clonotype was counted many times. The V and J genes are TRBV4-2 and TRBJ2-7, with 9 bases identical to TRBD1. The CDR3 is 15 amino acids. Germline values: CDR1 LGHNA, CDR2 YNFKEQ. V gave up 2 bases and J gave up 0 bases; unmatched junction bases: 2. The CDR3 is CASSQPGQGSYEQYF. Written as DNA, the CDR3 is TGTGCCAGCAGCCAACCGGGACAGGGCTCCTACGAGCAGTACTTC.

The chain employs TRBV28 and TRBJ1-6; tentatively, D is TRBD1 (6 bases). The CDR3 has 15 amino acids. V shed 6 bases and J shed 8 bases, with 17 bases lying between them. Germline lookup yields CDR1 MDHEN and CDR2 SYDVKM. CDR3 region: CASRGDNRWDSPLHF. The CDR3, as DNA: TGTGCCAGCAGGGGGGACAACCGGTGGGATTCACCCCTCCACTTT.

This clonotype was detected a few times. The chain joins TRBV12-3 or TRBV12-4 to TRBJ1-1; D gene uncertain. The V end lost 5 bases, the J end lost 5 bases, and 12 bases lay between the germline ends. This CDR3 is 13 amino acids long. CDR3 sequence reads: CASSPGQATEAFF. DNA for the CDR3: TGTGCCAGCAGTCCGGGTCAGGCGACTGAAGCTTTCTTT.

The chain carries TRBV7-8 and TRBJ2-7; 8 bases line up with TRBD1. Germline V gives CDR1 SGHVS, CDR2 FQNEAQ. The CDR3 is made up of 15 amino acids. V shed 4 bases, J shed 6 bases, and the junction held 11 bases outside the gene matches. This CDR3 reads CASSSYPGQVSEQYF. The CDR3 DNA reads as TGTGCCAGCAGCTCATACCCGGGACAGGTTAGCGAGCAGTACTTC.

This chain joins TRBV29-1 and TRBJ2-5; 7 positions agree with TRBD2. J lost 3 bases, V lost 1 base, and 2 bases had no gene match. The germline CDR1 and CDR2 sequences are SQVTM and ANQGSEA. CDR3 length equals 13 residues. CDR3 in DNA: TGCAGCGTTGAAGGCCTAGCGGAAGAGACCCAGTACTTC. Its translation: CSVEGLAEETQYF. Looking up the rest from reference TRBV29-1 and TRBJ2-5 gives the full variable domain: SAVISQKPSRDICQRGTSLTIQCQVDSQVTMMFWYRQQPGQSLTLIATANQGSEATYESGFVIDKFPISRPNLTFSTLTVSNMSPEDSSIYLCSVEGLAEETQYFGPGTRLLVL.

This clonotype was found many times. The CDR3 sequence: CASTLGAGSQPQHF. The CDR3 DNA is TGTGCCAGCACCCTCGGGGCGGGTTCTCAGCCCCAGCATTTT. V is TRBV28 and J is TRBJ1-5; TRBD1 is a possible D gene (5 bases). The CDR3 has 14 amino acids. The V end was cut by 7 bases, the J end by 6 bases, with 16 bases between. In germline, CDR1 is MDHEN, CDR2 SYDVKM.